This T cell receptor beta chain was documented in a study of vaccination and CD4 T cells after COVID-19. Study-wide context: The cells were exposed to overlapping spike peptides originating from SARS-CoV-2, HCoV-NL63, HCoV-OC43 and HCoV-229E for stimulation.

Specified treatment: roughly ten-day PBMC culture with coronavirus spike peptide pools or control peptides (ViraFEST assay). With peptide pools, ViraFEST first expanded antigen-specific T cells and afterwards sequenced their TCRs. Cultured CD4+ T cell DNA underwent sequencing with the Oncomine TCR Beta short-read assay. TCRdb re-analysed the PCR reads in MiXCR, keeping a single row per CDR3 protein. The sample records some 16,000 distinct CDR3 sequences, 43% being singletons. This clonotype was detected a few times. What it recognizes is unknown. A junction boundary mismatches the germline segment, possibly from a read error. The CDR3 is 14 amino acids. Germline CDR1 reads SSHAT; CDR2 reads FNYEAQ (reference sequence).

Sequencing used CD4+ T cells from blood, cultured in vitro, obtained after SARS-CoV-2 vaccination. This receptor was obtained from a human donor who had recovered from COVID-19. The V and J genes are TRBV7-7 and TRBJ1-3, with D unresolved. This CDR3 reads CASTPLGTGNTIYF. Here the CDR3 DNA reads TGTGCTAGCACCCCCCTTGGGACTGGAAACACCATATATTTT.